What follows are 32 T cell receptor beta chains derived from one specimen sequenced in a study of CD8 T cells in Susac syndrome. An amount of RNA that ranged from roughly 0.45 to 1 ug was reverse transcribed with random hexamers. TCRdb redid the calling of the immunoSEQ multiplex PCR reads with MiXCR, one entry per CDR3 protein. The repertoire consists of about 94,000 distinct CDR3 sequences, with just under 95% occurring once and the leading ten covering roughly 0.31%. The sequenced sample was CD4+ T cells from PBMCs. The receptors were gathered from a human donor with Susac syndrome.

CDR3 bases: TGTGCCAGCAGCCCAAACCGACAGGGATGGACCTACGAGCAGTACTTC. Protein sequence: CASSPNRQGWTYEQYF. V usage is TRBV7-8 and J usage is TRBJ2-7; 7 bases agree with TRBD1. CDR3 length: 16 amino acids. The trim removed 5 bases at V and 2 bases at J, leaving 12 bases unmatched. Germline CDR1 SGHVS, CDR2 FQNEAQ.

V usage is TRBV27 and J usage is TRBJ2-3, with 7 bases matching TRBD1. The CDR3 has 14 amino acids. Trimming took 5 bases from V and 6 from J; bases not matched to a gene: 8. In germline, CDR1 is MNHEY, CDR2 SMNVEV (reference sequence). In nucleotides, the CDR3 is TGTGCCAGCAGTCCGGGACAGTACTGGGATACGCAGTATTTT. This gives the protein CASSPGQYWDTQYF.

V and J are TRBV7-2 and TRBJ2-5; TRBD1 agrees at 7 bases. The CDR3 length is 15 residues. The V gene's germline CDR1 is SGHTA and CDR2 FQGNSA. The trim removed 5 bases at V and 5 bases at J, leaving 11 bases unmatched. The CDR3 DNA reads as TGTGCCAGCAGCACCCAGACAGGGATAGGGGAGACCCAGTACTTC. Translation: CASSTQTGIGETQYF.

The V and J genes are TRBV5-4 and TRBJ1-6, with a weak D call TRBD1 (5 bases). V was trimmed by 0 bases and J by 9 bases, leaving 7 bases between them. This CDR3 is 13 amino acids long. In germline, CDR1 is SGHNT, CDR2 YYREEE (reference sequence). The CDR3 nucleotides read TGTGCCAGCAGCTTGGGGGGGGGTTCACCCCTCCACTTT. It specifies CASSLGGGSPLHF.

The rearrangement joins TRBV3-1 to TRBJ2-1; 10 nucleotides line up with TRBD1. The CDR3 has 15 residues. V shed 4 bases, J shed 2 bases, and the junction held 2 bases outside the gene matches. From germline, CDR1 is LGHDT and CDR2 YNNKEL (reference sequence). The CDR3 spells CASSRDRGPYNEQFF. The CDR3 coding sequence is TGTGCCAGCAGCCGGGACAGGGGCCCCTACAATGAGCAGTTCTTC.

The CDR3 reads CASSPIVTDGYTF. For the CDR3, the DNA is TGTGCCAGCTCACCGATAGTGACTGATGGCTACACCTTC. The J gene is TRBJ1-2, the V gene TRBV18; D not resolved. The V end was cut by 3 bases, the J end by 6 bases, with 11 bases between. Looked up from germline, CDR1 is KGHSH and CDR2 is LQKENI. The CDR3 runs to 13 residues.

The chain links TRBV6-6 to TRBJ1-4; no firm D call. V lost 2 bases and J lost 7, with 5 bases in between. CDR3 size: 12 residues. Germline-derived CDR1 and CDR2 are MNHNY and SVGAGI (reference sequence). DNA for the CDR3: TGTGCCAGCAGTTACAGGGTTGAAAAACTGTTTTTT. Translation: CASSYRVEKLFF.

The chain carries TRBV7-8 and TRBJ2-3; no reliable D call. The CDR3 has 16 residues. With 5 bases removed from V and 1 base from J, the gap between germline ends came to 16 bases. In germline, CDR1 is SGHVS, CDR2 FQNEAQ. The CDR3 sequence: CASSGAVGFGTDTQYF. CDR3 DNA sequence: TGTGCCAGCAGCGGTGCGGTGGGCTTTGGCACAGATACGCAGTATTTT.

The chain recombines TRBV7-2 with TRBJ2-5; a possible D gene is TRBD2 (5 bases). From germline, CDR1 is SGHTA and CDR2 FQGNSA. V was shortened by 3 bases and J by 0 bases, with 5 bases between the two germline ends. The CDR3 contains 13 residues. CDR3 residues: CASSFGNQETQYF. Written as DNA, the CDR3 is TGTGCCAGCAGCTTCGGGAACCAAGAGACCCAGTACTTC. The full variable domain, its missing parts supplied by reference TRBV7-2 and TRBJ2-5, is GAGVSQSPSNKVTEKGKDVELRCDPISGHTALYWYRQSLGQGLEFLIYFQGNSAPDKSGLPSDRFSAERTGGSVSTLTIQRTQQEDSAVYLCASSFGNQETQYFGPGTRLLVL.

This clonotype was detected only once. This rearrangement joins TRBV18 to TRBJ1-4; the D is unclear. Germline-derived CDR1 and CDR2 are KGHSH and LQKENI. The CDR3 has 15 amino acids. V was pared by 3 bases and J by 8 bases, with 16 bases between. The CDR3 DNA reads TGTGCCAGCTCACCGGGAGCGACGGGAGGGGAAAAACTGTTTTTT. It specifies CASSPGATGGEKLFF.

This clonotype was recorded once. V is TRBV20-1 and J is TRBJ1-2; 8 nucleotides align to TRBD1. The CDR3 has 14 amino acids. CDR1 is DFQATT, CDR2 SNEGSKA, per germline (reference sequence). V lost 0 bases and J lost 5; bases outside the gene matches: 5. CDR3 bases: TGCAGTGCTAGAGACGACAGGGGATTTTATGGCTACACCTTC. Translation: CSARDDRGFYGYTF.

The rearrangement joins TRBV9 to TRBJ2-4, with D possibly TRBD2 on 6 matching bases. The CDR3 length is 18 residues. V dropped 4 bases and J dropped 0 bases, with 20 bases sitting between them. Per germline, CDR1 SGDLS and CDR2 YYNGEE. CDR3 in amino acids: CASSQGLSPGLAKNIQYF. In DNA form, the CDR3 reads TGTGCCAGCAGCCAGGGACTTTCCCCCGGGTTAGCCAAAAACATTCAGTACTTC.

The DNA for the CDR3 is TGTGCCAGCAGCCAAGATCTCGGGACACGTCAATATGAGCAGTTCTTC. This encodes CASSQDLGTRQYEQFF. The chain links TRBV3-1 to TRBJ2-1; a weak D match, TRBD1 (6 bases). The CDR3 extends over 16 amino acids. The germline V gene encodes CDR1 LGHDT and CDR2 YNNKEL (reference sequence). Trimming left V 0 bases short and J 8 bases short, with 17 bases between.

The chain uses TRBV7-9 and TRBJ2-7; D possibly matches TRBD1 or TRBD2 (5 bases each). CDR1 and CDR2 (germline): SEHNR, FQNEAQ (reference sequence). Trimming removed 1 base from V and 3 bases from J, with 10 bases in between. The CDR3 is made up of 14 amino acids. The CDR3 sequence: CASSLVGGSYEQYF. The CDR3 coding sequence is TGTGCCAGCAGCTTAGTTGGGGGAAGCTACGAGCAGTACTTC. The complete variable domain, with remaining parts taken from reference TRBV7-9 and TRBJ2-7, reads DTGVSQNPRHKITKRGQNVTFRCDPISEHNRLYWYRQTLGQGPEFLTYFQNEAQLEKSRLLSDRFSAERPKGSFSTLEIQRTEQGDSAMYLCASSLVGGSYEQYFGPGTRLTVT.

The rearrangement joins TRBV12-5 to TRBJ2-5; TRBD2 matches at 13 bases. V dropped 4 bases and J dropped 2; count of bases not matched to a gene: 4. The length of the CDR3 is 16 residues. CDR1 is LGHNT and CDR2 is FRNRAP in the germline V gene. The CDR3 sequence: CASGSGTSGEQETQYF. DNA for the CDR3: TGTGCTAGTGGTTCCGGGACTAGCGGGGAACAAGAGACCCAGTACTTC.

This sequence joins TRBV5-1 and TRBJ1-4; D is unclear. CDR1 is SGHRS and CDR2 is YFSETQ in the germline V gene. V gave up 4 bases and J gave up 4 bases, with 14 bases separating them. The CDR3 sequence is 15 residues long. CDR3 nucleotides: TGCGCCAGCAGCCTGGAGTCCAGGAGTAATGAAAAACTGTTTTTT. This gives the protein CASSLESRSNEKLFF. Drawing the rest from reference TRBV5-1 and TRBJ1-4, the complete variable domain is KAGVTQTPRYLIKTRGQQVTLSCSPISGHRSVSWYQQTPGQGLQFLFEYFSETQRNKGNFPGRFSGRQFSNSRSEMNVSTLELGDSALYLCASSLESRSNEKLFFGSGTQLSVL.

J is TRBJ2-7 and V is TRBV6-5; D tentatively fits TRBD1 or TRBD2 (5 bases each). The CDR3 spans 14 residues. Germline V gives CDR1 MNHEY, CDR2 SVGAGI. Trimming left V 0 bases short and J 6 bases short, with 12 bases between. This CDR3 is CASSYSRGPAEQYF. For the CDR3, the DNA is TGTGCCAGCAGTTACTCGAGGGGCCCAGCCGAGCAGTACTTC.

The CDR3 DNA reads TGCGCCAGCAGAAACGGACAGGGGCCCGGGGAGCTGTTTTTT. Its protein product is CASRNGQGPGELFF. The chain couples TRBV5-1 to TRBJ2-2; 9 nucleotides line up with TRBD1. The germline V gene has CDR1 SGHRS and CDR2 YFSETQ. Germline trimming cut 5 bases from V and 6 bases from J; bases unmatched to any gene: 5. The CDR3 runs to 14 residues.

The V call is TRBV29-1, the J call TRBJ2-1, with D perhaps matching TRBD1 or TRBD2 (6 bases each). The CDR3 consists of 12 residues. Germline CDR1 is SQVTM and CDR2 is ANQGSEA. Trimming cost V 7 bases and J 12 bases, with 19 bases left between them. The CDR3 nucleotides are TGCAGCGAACTAAAGGGGGGTAGGGGGCAGTTCTTC. Its translation is CSELKGGRGQFF.

The chain is built from TRBV15 and TRBJ2-3; no clear D. V lost 0 bases and J 4 bases, leaving 5 bases between the germline ends. The CDR3 spans 13 residues. The germline gives CDR1 LNHNV, CDR2 YYDKDF (reference sequence). The CDR3 nucleotides are TGTGCCACCAGCAGAGATCGGCCAGATACGCAGTATTTT. It yields the protein CATSRDRPDTQYF.

A few counts support this clonotype. The chain couples TRBV28 to TRBJ2-3; D not resolved. Trimming removed 5 bases from V and 3 bases from J, with 6 bases in between. Germline assignment: CDR1 MDHEN and CDR2 SYDVKM. The CDR3 contains 12 residues. The CDR3 reads CASSGSTDTQYF. CDR3 sequence (DNA): TGTGCCAGCAGTGGCTCGACAGATACGCAGTATTTT.

J is TRBJ1-2 and V is TRBV12-3 or TRBV12-4; the D is unclear. Trimming took 5 bases from V and 2 from J, leaving 12 bases between them. The CDR3 loop spans 14 amino acids. The CDR3 DNA reads TGTGCCAGCAGTAATGGACGGCCAAACTATGGCTACACCTTC. Translating it yields CASSNGRPNYGYTF.

This chain uses TRBV25-1 with TRBJ2-6; tentatively, D is TRBD1 (5 bases). The CDR3 is 16 amino acids. V was shortened by 3 bases and J by 0 bases, with 9 bases between the two germline ends. The germline V gene has CDR1 MGHDK and CDR2 SYGVNS. This CDR3 is CASSDSRASGANVLTF. The DNA of the CDR3 is TGTGCCAGCAGTGATAGCAGGGCCTCTGGGGCCAACGTCCTGACTTTC.

This sequence joins TRBV5-1 and TRBJ1-1; tentative D call: TRBD1 (6 bases). V lost 4 bases and J lost 5, with 15 bases in between. Germline CDR1 and CDR2: SGHRS and YFSETQ. The CDR3 contains 14 residues. CDR3 nucleotide sequence: TGCGCCAGCAGCCCAGGGGTTGTAGGAACTGAAGCTTTCTTT. It yields the protein CASSPGVVGTEAFF. The whole variable domain, remainder taken from reference TRBV5-1 and TRBJ1-1, is KAGVTQTPRYLIKTRGQQVTLSCSPISGHRSVSWYQQTPGQGLQFLFEYFSETQRNKGNFPGRFSGRQFSNSRSEMNVSTLELGDSALYLCASSPGVVGTEAFFGQGTRLTVV.

V gene TRBV5-4 combines with J gene TRBJ2-1; 7 nucleotides align to TRBD2. Germline CDR1 and CDR2: SGHNT and YYREEE (reference sequence). The CDR3 covers 15 residues. Trimming removed 4 bases from V and 4 bases from J; junction bases left unmatched: 8. Here the CDR3 DNA reads TGTGCCAGCAGCCTAACTAGCGTCGCTTACAATGAGCAGTTCTTC. Translation: CASSLTSVAYNEQFF.

This clonotype was recorded a few times. The rearrangement uses TRBV10-3 and TRBJ2-7; D may be TRBD2 (6 bases). V was clipped by 3 bases and J by 7 bases, with 19 bases between them. This CDR3 is built from 15 residues. Germline V gene lookup returns CDR1 ENHRY and CDR2 SYGVKD. The DNA of the CDR3 is TGTGCCATCAGTGATTCCGGGAGAGGGGCGCAGGAGCAGTACTTC. Protein sequence: CAISDSGRGAQEQYF.

V is TRBV29-1 and J is TRBJ2-4, with D tentatively TRBD1 (5 bases). The CDR3 sequence is 13 residues long. Germline lookup yields CDR1 SQVTM and CDR2 ANQGSEA. V was shortened by 5 bases and J by 9 bases, with 17 bases between the two germline ends. The DNA for the CDR3 is TGCAGCGTTTCAGCAGGGAAGGCCGGCATTCAGTACTTC. As protein: CSVSAGKAGIQYF.

This chain links TRBV4-3 with TRBJ1-1, with 9 bases that match TRBD1. CDR1 and CDR2 (germline): LGHNA, YSLEER. The CDR3 covers 15 residues. The J segment lost 6 bases and the V segment lost 1 base, leaving 6 bases of the junction unmatched. CDR3 bases: TGCGCCAGCAGCCAAGTTATACAGGGGGCCTCTGAAGCTTTCTTT. It specifies CASSQVIQGASEAFF.

The rearrangement uses TRBV4-2 and TRBJ2-2; D could derive from TRBD1 or TRBD2 (6 bases each). The CDR3 has 17 residues. V lost 3 bases, J lost 5 bases, and 19 bases lay in between. Germline V lookup: CDR1 LGHNA, CDR2 YNFKEQ. The CDR3, as DNA: TGTGCCAGCAGCCACGTCGGAACGGGGGCCCAAACCGGGGAGCTGTTTTTT. Its translation: CASSHVGTGAQTGELFF.

This clonotype was counted only a few times. The V gene is TRBV3-1, the J gene TRBJ1-2, with D perhaps TRBD1 (6 bases). The germline CDR1 and CDR2 sequences are LGHDT and YNNKEL (reference sequence). This CDR3 is built from 13 residues. V lost 4 bases, J lost 4 bases, and 10 bases lay in between. CDR3 nucleotide sequence: TGTGCCAGCAGCCCCCGGGGGCCCTATGGCTACACCTTC. Residues: CASSPRGPYGYTF.

This sequence joins TRBV7-3 and TRBJ2-6; 8 positions agree with TRBD2. The V gene end was trimmed by 5 bases and the J gene end by 0 bases; junction bases not matched to a gene: 6. This CDR3 spans 17 amino acids. CDR1 is SGHTA and CDR2 is FQGTGA in the germline V gene. In DNA, the CDR3 is TGTGCCAGCAGCCGGGAGGGTCTTGGCTCTGGGGCCAACGTCCTGACTTTC. Translation gives CASSREGLGSGANVLTF.

J is TRBJ2-5 and V is TRBV20-1; no reliable D call. The CDR3 is 10 residues long. CDR1 and CDR2 (germline): DFQATT, SNEGSKA (reference sequence). The V end lost 6 bases, the J end lost 3 bases, and 5 bases lay between the germline ends. CDR3 DNA sequence: TGCAGTGCCTTAGAAGAGACCCAGTACTTC. The encoded protein is CSALEETQYF.